A selection of T cell receptor beta chains follows, all from one sample in a study of shared clonotypes between healthy human individuals. Sequenced by immunoSEQ multiplex PCR; TCRdb stores in-frame clones only, minus some. The table shows some 2,000,000 clones, with roughly 95% occurring only once. Sequencing was carried out using naive CD8+ T cells sorted from blood. These receptors were collected from a man aged 18-30 years in good health. Both conserved end residues are part of each CDR3. The D gene is left open where the match is weak. Part of the rows lack a size; the others show once, few, many or a class for expanded clones.

TRBJ1-5	TRBV7-9	TRBD1	.	CASAGDSGPQHF	TGTGCCAGCGCTGGGGACAGTGGGCCCCAGCATTTT
TRBJ2-5	TRBV27	.	.	CASSQTRAQETQYF	TGTGCCAGCAGTCAGACACGAGCGCAAGAGACCCAGTACTTC
TRBJ1-2	TRBV29-1	.	.	CSVDPGGRGGYTF	TGCAGCGTTGATCCGGGGGGGCGCGGTGGCTACACCTTC
TRBJ1-2	TRBV6-1	TRBD1	once	CASKTGSRGGYTF	TGTGCCAGCAAGACAGGGTCCCGGGGGGGCTACACCTTC
TRBJ1-6	TRBV6-1	.	.	CASSETWEGSPLHF	TGTGCCAGCAGTGAAACGTGGGAGGGATCACCCCTCCACTTT
TRBJ2-3	TRBV4-1	.	once	CASSQYIGDTQYF	TGCGCCAGCAGCCAATATATTGGAGATACGCAGTATTTT
TRBJ1-2	TRBV19	.	.	CASSIGIGYTF	TGTGCCAGTAGTATAGGCATTGGCTACACCTTC
TRBJ1-1	TRBV4-3	TRBD1	.	CASSQSRGGETEAFF	TGCGCCAGCAGCCAGTCCAGGGGGGGCGAAACTGAAGCTTTCTTT
TRBJ1-2	TRBV5-4	.	.	CASSSPFQGRGYTF	TGTGCCAGCAGCTCTCCTTTCCAGGGGCGCGGCTACACCTTC
TRBJ1-5	TRBV27	.	few	CASSSDRDQPQHF	TGTGCCAGCAGTTCTGACAGAGATCAGCCCCAGCATTTT